A selection of T cell receptor beta chains follows, all from one sample in a study of shared clonotypes between healthy human individuals. The assay was immunoSEQ multiplex PCR, and TCRdb's table has in-frame clones only and misses some. The sample yields approximately 1.4 million clones, approximately 98% seen once. Sequencing used naive CD4+ T cells sorted from blood. The receptors derive from a young man in good health. CDR3s include the opening cysteine and the closing phenylalanine or tryptophan. D genes are given only for firm matches. Not every row has a clone size; where given, it reads once, few, many or a size class.

v_gene: TRBV4-3
d_gene: NA
j_gene: TRBJ2-1
abundance: once
CDR3nt: TGCGCCAGCAGCCAAGCTCTCCTCCTGGGGCAGTTCTTC
CDR3aa: CASSQALLLGQFF

v_gene: TRBV5-6
d_gene: TRBD1
j_gene: TRBJ2-1
abundance: NA
CDR3nt: TGTGCCAGCAGCTTAAGTGTGGGACAGGGGGCCAATGGTGAGCAGTTCTTC
CDR3aa: CASSLSVGQGANGEQFF

v_gene: TRBV27
d_gene: TRBD2
j_gene: TRBJ2-5
abundance: NA
CDR3nt: TGTGCCAGCAGTTTAGGACTAGCGGGAGGGCCCTCTAGAGAGACCCAGTACTTC
CDR3aa: CASSLGLAGGPSRETQYF

v_gene: TRBV18
d_gene: NA
j_gene: TRBJ1-1
abundance: NA
CDR3nt: TGTGCCAGCTCACGAGTTGTGAACACTGAAGCTTTCTTT
CDR3aa: CASSRVVNTEAFF

v_gene: TRBV9
d_gene: NA
j_gene: TRBJ2-1
abundance: NA
CDR3nt: TGTGCCAGCAGCGTAGGGAGAAATGAGCAGTTCTTC
CDR3aa: CASSVGRNEQFF

v_gene: TRBV5-1
d_gene: NA
j_gene: TRBJ1-1
abundance: NA
CDR3nt: TGCGCCAGCAGCTTGGACCTAATGAACACTGAAGCTTTCTTT
CDR3aa: CASSLDLMNTEAFF

v_gene: TRBV29-1
d_gene: NA
j_gene: TRBJ2-3
abundance: NA
CDR3nt: TGCAGCGGAGGGACGACAGATACGCAGTATTTT
CDR3aa: CSGGTTDTQYF

v_gene: TRBV2
d_gene: NA
j_gene: TRBJ2-2
abundance: NA
CDR3nt: TGTGCCAGCAGTGCAGCCGGACCCGGGGAGCTGTTTTTT
CDR3aa: CASSAAGPGELFF

v_gene: TRBV15
d_gene: NA
j_gene: TRBJ1-1
abundance: once
CDR3nt: TGTGCCACCAGCAGAGGCTTTGGGGTGGGCACTGAAGCTTTCTTT
CDR3aa: CATSRGFGVGTEAFF

v_gene: TRBV30
d_gene: TRBD2
j_gene: TRBJ2-1
abundance: once
CDR3nt: TGTGCCTGGAGTAGAACTAGCGGGATCTACAATGAGCAGTTCTTC
CDR3aa: CAWSRTSGIYNEQFF

v_gene: TRBV6-5
d_gene: TRBD1
j_gene: TRBJ2-7
abundance: NA
CDR3nt: TGTGCCAGCAGTTCCACAGGGGCCCCATCCTACGAGCAGTACTTC
CDR3aa: CASSSTGAPSYEQYF

v_gene: TRBV5-4
d_gene: NA
j_gene: TRBJ2-5
abundance: NA
CDR3nt: TGTGCCTACTTTGGCGGGGAGACCCAGTACTTC
CDR3aa: CAYFGGETQYF

v_gene: TRBV7-3
d_gene: TRBD1
j_gene: TRBJ2-2
abundance: NA
CDR3nt: TGTGCCAGCAGCCCAGGGGGAACGAACACCGGGGAGCTGTTTTTT
CDR3aa: CASSPGGTNTGELFF

v_gene: TRBV9
d_gene: TRBD2
j_gene: TRBJ2-2
abundance: NA
CDR3nt: TGTGCCAGCAGCGTATCTAGCGGTGGGACCGGGGAGCTGTTTTTT
CDR3aa: CASSVSSGGTGELFF

v_gene: TRBV5-6
d_gene: NA
j_gene: TRBJ2-7
abundance: NA
CDR3nt: TGTGCCAGCAGCTCCTACGGGAGTGAGGTCGACGAGCAGTACTTC
CDR3aa: CASSSYGSEVDEQYF

v_gene: TRBV4-2
d_gene: NA
j_gene: TRBJ2-3
abundance: NA
CDR3nt: TGTGCCAGCAGCCAAGCAAGTGGCAGGTCGCGCACAGATACGCAGTATTTT
CDR3aa: CASSQASGRSRTDTQYF

v_gene: TRBV19
d_gene: NA
j_gene: TRBJ1-5
abundance: NA
CDR3nt: TGTGCCAGTAGTCCCAACCGAGGGGGAAACAATCAGCCCCAGCATTTT
CDR3aa: CASSPNRGGNNQPQHF

v_gene: TRBV6-1
d_gene: TRBD1
j_gene: TRBJ2-7
abundance: NA
CDR3nt: TGTGCCAGCAGCACACAGGGGAAAAGCTCCTACGAGCAGTACTTC
CDR3aa: CASSTQGKSSYEQYF

v_gene: TRBV6-5
d_gene: TRBD1
j_gene: TRBJ2-7
abundance: NA
CDR3nt: TGTGCCAGCAGTTACGCGGGACAGGGTAGCGAGCAGTACTTC
CDR3aa: CASSYAGQGSEQYF

v_gene: TRBV11-2
d_gene: TRBD1
j_gene: TRBJ2-7
abundance: NA
CDR3nt: TGTGCCAGCAGCGCGCAGGGGGCGGTAATATACGAGCAGTACTTC
CDR3aa: CASSAQGAVIYEQYF

v_gene: TRBV16
d_gene: TRBD1
j_gene: TRBJ2-7
abundance: NA
CDR3nt: TGTGCCAGCAGGCGGGACAGGCGCACCGAGCAGTACTTC
CDR3aa: CASRRDRRTEQYF

v_gene: TRBV7-9
d_gene: TRBD1
j_gene: TRBJ1-5
abundance: NA
CDR3nt: TGTGCCAGCAGCTTAGCCGTAGGGACAGGGCTGAATCAGCCCCAGCATTTT
CDR3aa: CASSLAVGTGLNQPQHF

v_gene: TRBV7-9
d_gene: TRBD2
j_gene: TRBJ2-7
abundance: NA
CDR3nt: TGTGCCAGCAGCCGCGGGGGAGCAACCTACGAGCAGTACTTC
CDR3aa: CASSRGGATYEQYF

v_gene: TRBV7-8
d_gene: NA
j_gene: TRBJ2-3
abundance: NA
CDR3nt: TGTGCCAGCGGGTCCCCCTGGGATACGCAGTATTTT
CDR3aa: CASGSPWDTQYF

v_gene: TRBV6-5
d_gene: NA
j_gene: TRBJ1-1
abundance: NA
CDR3nt: TGTGCCAGCAGTTCCCGTGGATGGGGAAGCGGGGCTTTCTTT
CDR3aa: CASSSRGWGSGAFF

v_gene: TRBV5-4
d_gene: NA
j_gene: TRBJ2-1
abundance: NA
CDR3nt: TGTGCCAGCAGCTTGCCCACGCTACTCAATGAGCAGTTCTTC
CDR3aa: CASSLPTLLNEQFF

v_gene: TRBV28
d_gene: NA
j_gene: TRBJ1-5
abundance: NA
CDR3nt: TGTGCCACCCGAGAACCGGGGAGCAATCAGCCCCAGCATTTT
CDR3aa: CATREPGSNQPQHF